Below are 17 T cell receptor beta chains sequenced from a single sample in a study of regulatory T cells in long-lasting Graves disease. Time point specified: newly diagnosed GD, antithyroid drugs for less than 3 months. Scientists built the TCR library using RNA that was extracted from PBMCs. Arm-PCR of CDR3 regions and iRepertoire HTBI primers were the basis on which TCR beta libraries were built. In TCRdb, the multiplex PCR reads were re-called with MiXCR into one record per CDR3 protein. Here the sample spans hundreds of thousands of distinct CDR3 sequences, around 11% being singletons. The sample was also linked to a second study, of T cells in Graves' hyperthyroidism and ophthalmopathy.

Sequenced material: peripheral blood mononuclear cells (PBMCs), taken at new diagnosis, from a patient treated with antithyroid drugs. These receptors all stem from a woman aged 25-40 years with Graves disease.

This chain's CDR3 is CASSGDSGTHLSYEQYF. CDR3 in DNA: TGTGCCAGCAGTGGAGATTCCGGGACTCATCTCTCCTACGAGCAGTACTTC. The chain links TRBV27 to TRBJ2-7; a weak D match, TRBD2 (6 bases). Trimming pared 5 bases from V and 0 bases from J, leaving 20 bases between. This CDR3 is built from 17 residues. Per the germline V gene, CDR1 is MNHEY and CDR2 is SMNVEV (reference sequence).

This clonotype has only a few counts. Written as DNA, the CDR3 is TGCAGTGCGAGTCACAGGCGTGGGGCCAACGTCCTGACTTTC. This sequence encodes CSASHRRGANVLTF. The chain links TRBV20-1 to TRBJ2-6; tentatively, D is TRBD1 (5 bases). Germline V CDR1 and CDR2: DFQATT, SNEGSKA (reference sequence). There are 14 residues in the CDR3. V gave up 6 bases and J gave up 3 bases, with 12 bases separating them.

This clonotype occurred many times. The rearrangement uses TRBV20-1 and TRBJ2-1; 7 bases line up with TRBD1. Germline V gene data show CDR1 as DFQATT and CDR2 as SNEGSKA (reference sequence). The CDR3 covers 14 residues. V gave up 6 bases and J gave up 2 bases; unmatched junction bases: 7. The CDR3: CSATTGDAYNEQFF. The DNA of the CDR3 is TGCAGTGCGACTACAGGGGATGCCTACAATGAGCAGTTCTTC.

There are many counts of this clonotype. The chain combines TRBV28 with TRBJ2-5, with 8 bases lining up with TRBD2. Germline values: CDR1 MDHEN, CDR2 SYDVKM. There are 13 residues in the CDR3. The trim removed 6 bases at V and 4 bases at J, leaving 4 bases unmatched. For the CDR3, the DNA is TGTGCCAGCAGCCCCGGGGGGGGAGAGACCCAGTACTTC. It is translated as CASSPGGGETQYF.

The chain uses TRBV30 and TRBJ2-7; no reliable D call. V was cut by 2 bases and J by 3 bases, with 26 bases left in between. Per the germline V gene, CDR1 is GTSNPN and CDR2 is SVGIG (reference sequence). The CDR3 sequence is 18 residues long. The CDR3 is CAWSLPPKTFWADYEQYF. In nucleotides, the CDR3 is TGTGCCTGGAGTCTTCCCCCTAAGACGTTCTGGGCCGACTACGAGCAGTACTTC.

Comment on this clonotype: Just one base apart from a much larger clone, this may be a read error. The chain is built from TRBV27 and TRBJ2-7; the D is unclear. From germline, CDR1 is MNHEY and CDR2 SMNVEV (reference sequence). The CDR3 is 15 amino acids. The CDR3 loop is CASSFRVGPFYDQYF. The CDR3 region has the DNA TGTGCCAGCAGTTTTCGAGTAGGCCCCTTCTACGATCAGTACTTC.

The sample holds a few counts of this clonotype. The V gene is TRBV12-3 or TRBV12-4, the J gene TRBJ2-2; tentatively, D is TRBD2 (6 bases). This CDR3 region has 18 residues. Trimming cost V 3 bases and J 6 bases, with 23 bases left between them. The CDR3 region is CASSFGPGGGRYAGELFF. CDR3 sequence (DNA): TGTGCCAGCAGTTTTGGCCCTGGTGGAGGGAGATACGCCGGGGAGCTGTTTTTT.

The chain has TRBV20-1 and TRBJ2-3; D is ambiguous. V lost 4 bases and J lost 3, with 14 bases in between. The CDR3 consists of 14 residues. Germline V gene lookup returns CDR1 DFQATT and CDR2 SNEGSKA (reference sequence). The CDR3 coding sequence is TGCAGTGCTACCTCCGAGACCGGGACAGATACGCAGTATTTT. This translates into CSATSETGTDTQYF.

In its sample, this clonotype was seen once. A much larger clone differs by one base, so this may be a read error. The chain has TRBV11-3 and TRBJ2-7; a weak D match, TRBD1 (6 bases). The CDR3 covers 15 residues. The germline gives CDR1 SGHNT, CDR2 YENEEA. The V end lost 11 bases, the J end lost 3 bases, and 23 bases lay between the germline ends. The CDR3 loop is CAGGLGPDSYYEQYF. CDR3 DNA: TGTGCCGGCGGCTTGGGTCCGGACAGTTACTACGAGCAGTACTTC. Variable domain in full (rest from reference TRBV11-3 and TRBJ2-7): EAGVVQSPRYKIIEKKQPVAFWCNPISGHNTLYWYLQNLGQGPELLIRYENEEAVDDSQLPKDRFSAERLKGVDSTLKIQPAELGDSAVYLCAGGLGPDSYYEQYFGPGTRLTVT.

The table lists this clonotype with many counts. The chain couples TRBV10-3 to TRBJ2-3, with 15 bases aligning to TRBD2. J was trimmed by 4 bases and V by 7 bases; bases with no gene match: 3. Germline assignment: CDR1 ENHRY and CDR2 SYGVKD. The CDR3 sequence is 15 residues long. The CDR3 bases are TGTGCCATCAAGGGACTAGCGGGAGGAGCAGATACGCAGTATTTT. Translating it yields CAIKGLAGGADTQYF.

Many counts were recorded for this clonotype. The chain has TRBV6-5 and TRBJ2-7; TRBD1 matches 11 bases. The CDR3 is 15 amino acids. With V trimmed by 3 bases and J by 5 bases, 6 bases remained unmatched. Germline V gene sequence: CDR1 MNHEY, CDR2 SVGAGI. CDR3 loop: CASSYGQGAFHEQYF. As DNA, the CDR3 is TGTGCCAGCAGTTATGGACAGGGGGCATTCCACGAGCAGTACTTC.

The CDR3 is CASSIRASGRYNEQFF. The CDR3 DNA reads TGTGCCAGTAGTATAAGGGCCAGCGGGAGGTACAATGAGCAGTTCTTC. V usage is TRBV19 and J usage is TRBJ2-1, with 9 positions matching TRBD2. Per germline, CDR1 LNHDA and CDR2 SQIVND (reference sequence). V dropped 2 bases and J dropped 4; count of bases not matched to a gene: 6. The CDR3 consists of 16 residues.

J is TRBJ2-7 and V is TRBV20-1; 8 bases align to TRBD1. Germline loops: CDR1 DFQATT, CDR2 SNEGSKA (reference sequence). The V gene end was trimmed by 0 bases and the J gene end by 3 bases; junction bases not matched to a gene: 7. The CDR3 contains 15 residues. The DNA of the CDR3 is TGCAGTGCTAGAGATCGGGACAGGACAAACTACGAGCAGTACTTC. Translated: CSARDRDRTNYEQYF.

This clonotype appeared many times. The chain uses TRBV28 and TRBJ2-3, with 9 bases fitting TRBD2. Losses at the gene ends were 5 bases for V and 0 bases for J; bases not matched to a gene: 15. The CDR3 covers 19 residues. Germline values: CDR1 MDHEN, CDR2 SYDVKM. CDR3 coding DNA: TGTGCCAGCAGTGATTACTATTTAACGACTAGCGGCAGCACAGATACGCAGTATTTT. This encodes CASSDYYLTTSGSTDTQYF.

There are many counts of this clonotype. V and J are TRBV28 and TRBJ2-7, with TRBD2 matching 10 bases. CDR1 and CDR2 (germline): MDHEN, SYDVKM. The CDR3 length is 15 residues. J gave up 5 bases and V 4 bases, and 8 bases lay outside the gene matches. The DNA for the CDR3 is TGTGCCAGCAGTTCTACGGCTAGCGGGAGTGACGAGCAGTACTTC. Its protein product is CASSSTASGSDEQYF.

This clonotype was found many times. Written as DNA, the CDR3 is TGTGCCAGCAGTTACCGGGACAGGGGAAACACTGAAGCTTTCTTT. Translation: CASSYRDRGNTEAFF. The rearrangement uses TRBV6-2 or TRBV6-3 and TRBJ1-1, with TRBD1 matching 10 bases. CDR1 and CDR2 (germline): MNHEY, SVGEGT. The CDR3 is made up of 15 amino acids. V trimming: 2 bases; J trimming: 2 bases; junction bases outside the gene matches: 2.

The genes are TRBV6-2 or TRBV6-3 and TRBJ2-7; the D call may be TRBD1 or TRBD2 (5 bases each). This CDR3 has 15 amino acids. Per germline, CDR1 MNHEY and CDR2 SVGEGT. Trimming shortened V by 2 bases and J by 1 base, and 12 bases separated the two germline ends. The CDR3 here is CASSYRGAGSYEQYF. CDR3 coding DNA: TGTGCCAGCAGTTACCGGGGCGCCGGTTCCTACGAGCAGTACTTC.